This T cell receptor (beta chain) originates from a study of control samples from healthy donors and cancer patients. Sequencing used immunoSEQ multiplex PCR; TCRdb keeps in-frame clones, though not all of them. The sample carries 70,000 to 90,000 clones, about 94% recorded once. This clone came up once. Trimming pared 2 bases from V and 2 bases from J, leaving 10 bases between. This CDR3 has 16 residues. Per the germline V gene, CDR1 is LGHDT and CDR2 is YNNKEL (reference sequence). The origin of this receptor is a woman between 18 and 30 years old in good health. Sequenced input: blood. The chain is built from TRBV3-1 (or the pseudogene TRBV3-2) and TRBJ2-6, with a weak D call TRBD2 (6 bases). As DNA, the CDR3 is TGTGCCAGCAGCCAAAGAGGAGGGGCTGGGGCCAACGTCCTGACTTTC. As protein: CASSQRGGAGANVLTF.